This T cell receptor beta chain is from a study of Tregs in tolerant kidney transplant recipients. Produced via immunoSEQ multiplex PCR; TCRdb's table is partial and in-frame only. The repertoire consists of about 94,000 clones, with over 85% occurring once and the leading ten covering 0.46%. The CDR3 totals 18 residues. Unmatched junction bases numbered 19, after V lost 4 bases and J lost 8 bases. In its sample, this clone was seen a few times. This sequence was found in a human donor who received a combined kidney and bone marrow transplant. The sample in question was CD4+ T cells from blood, obtained before the transplant. The gene calls are TRBV23-1 and TRBJ2-1; 8 bases match TRBD2. TRBV23-1 falls under the ORF class, with uncertain function. CDR3 bases: TGCGCCAGCAGTCCCGCAGGGTGTTCCAGCGGGAGAGGAGATGAGCAGTTCTTC. Amino acids: CASSPAGCSSGRGDEQFF.